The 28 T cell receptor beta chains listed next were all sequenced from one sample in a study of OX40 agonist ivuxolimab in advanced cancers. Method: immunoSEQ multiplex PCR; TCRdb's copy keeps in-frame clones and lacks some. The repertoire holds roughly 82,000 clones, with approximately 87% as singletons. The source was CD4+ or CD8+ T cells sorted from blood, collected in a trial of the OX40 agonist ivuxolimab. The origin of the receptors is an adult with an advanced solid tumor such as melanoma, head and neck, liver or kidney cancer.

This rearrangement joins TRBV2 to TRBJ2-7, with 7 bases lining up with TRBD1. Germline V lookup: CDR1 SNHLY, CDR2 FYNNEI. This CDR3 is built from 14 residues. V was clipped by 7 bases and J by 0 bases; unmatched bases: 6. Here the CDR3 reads CASTRDRRSYEQYF. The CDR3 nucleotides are TGTGCCAGCACCCGGGACAGACGCTCCTACGAGCAGTACTTC.

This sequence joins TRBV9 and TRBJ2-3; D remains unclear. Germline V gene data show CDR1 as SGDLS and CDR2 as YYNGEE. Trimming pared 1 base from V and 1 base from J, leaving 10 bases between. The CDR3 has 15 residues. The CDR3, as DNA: TGTGCCAGCAGCGTACCCGAAACTGGCACAGATACGCAGTATTTT. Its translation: CASSVPETGTDTQYF.

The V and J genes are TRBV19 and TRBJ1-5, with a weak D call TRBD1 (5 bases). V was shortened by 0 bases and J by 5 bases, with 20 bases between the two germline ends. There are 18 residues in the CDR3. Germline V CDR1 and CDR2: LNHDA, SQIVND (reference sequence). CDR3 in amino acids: CASSIDLSKGIGDQPQHF. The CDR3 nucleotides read TGTGCCAGTAGTATAGATCTAAGTAAGGGGATAGGGGATCAGCCCCAGCATTTT. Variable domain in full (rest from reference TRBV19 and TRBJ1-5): DGGITQSPKYLFRKEGQNVTLSCEQNLNHDAMYWYRQDPGQGLRLIYYSQIVNDFQKGDIAEGYSVSREKKESFPLTVTSAQKNPTAFYLCASSIDLSKGIGDQPQHFGDGTRLSIL.

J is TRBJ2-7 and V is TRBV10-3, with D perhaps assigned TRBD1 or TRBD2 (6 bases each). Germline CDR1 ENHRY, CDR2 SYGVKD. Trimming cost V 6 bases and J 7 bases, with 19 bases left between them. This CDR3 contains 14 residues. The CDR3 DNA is TGTGCCATCAGCCCAACGTCGGGGGCCGAGGAGCAGTACTTC. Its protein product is CAISPTSGAEEQYF.

Written as DNA, the CDR3 is TGTGCCAGCAGCTTCCGCGGGGGGGCGTCCAATGAGCAGTTCTTC. Its protein product is CASSFRGGASNEQFF. The rearrangement joins TRBV7-2 to TRBJ2-1, with 9 bases identical to TRBD2. The germline gives CDR1 SGHTA, CDR2 FQGNSA. There are 15 residues in the CDR3. Losses at the gene ends were 3 bases for V and 6 bases for J; bases not matched to a gene: 6. Drawing the rest from reference TRBV7-2 and TRBJ2-1, the complete variable domain is GAGVSQSPSNKVTEKGKDVELRCDPISGHTALYWYRQSLGQGLEFLIYFQGNSAPDKSGLPSDRFSAERTGGSVSTLTIQRTQQEDSAVYLCASSFRGGASNEQFFGPGTRLTVL.

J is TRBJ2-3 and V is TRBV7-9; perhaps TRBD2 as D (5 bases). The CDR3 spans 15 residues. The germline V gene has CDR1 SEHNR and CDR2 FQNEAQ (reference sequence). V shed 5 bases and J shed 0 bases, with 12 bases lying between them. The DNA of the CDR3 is TGTGCCAGCAGCCGGGGAGTGCTCAGCACAGATACGCAGTATTTT. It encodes CASSRGVLSTDTQYF.

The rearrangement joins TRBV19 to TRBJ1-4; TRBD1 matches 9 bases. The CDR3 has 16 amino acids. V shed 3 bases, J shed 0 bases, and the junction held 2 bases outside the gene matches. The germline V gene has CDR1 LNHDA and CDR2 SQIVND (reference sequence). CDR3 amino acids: CASSIRQGATNEKLFF. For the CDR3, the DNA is TGTGCCAGTAGTATTCGACAGGGGGCAACTAATGAAAAACTGTTTTTT.

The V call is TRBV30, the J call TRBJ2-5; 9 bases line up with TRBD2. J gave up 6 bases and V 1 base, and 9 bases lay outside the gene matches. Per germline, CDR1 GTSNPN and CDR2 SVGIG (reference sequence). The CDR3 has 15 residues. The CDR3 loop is CAWSAFGGGAQTQYF. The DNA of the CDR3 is TGTGCCTGGAGTGCTTTTGGCGGGGGGGCCCAGACCCAGTACTTC.

CDR3 amino acids: CASTPGAANEKLFF. CDR3 in DNA: TGTGCCAGTACCCCCGGAGCGGCTAATGAAAAACTGTTTTTT. The V and J genes are TRBV19 and TRBJ1-4, with D uncertain. Between the trimmed V and J ends, which lost 7 bases and 3 bases, there was a span of 12 bases. Germline CDR1 LNHDA, CDR2 SQIVND (reference sequence). This CDR3 is built from 14 residues.

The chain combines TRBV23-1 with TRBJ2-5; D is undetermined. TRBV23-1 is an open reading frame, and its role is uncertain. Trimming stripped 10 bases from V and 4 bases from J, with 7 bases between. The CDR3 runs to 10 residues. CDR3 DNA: TGCGCCACCATTCCAGAGACCCAGTACTTC. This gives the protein CATIPETQYF.

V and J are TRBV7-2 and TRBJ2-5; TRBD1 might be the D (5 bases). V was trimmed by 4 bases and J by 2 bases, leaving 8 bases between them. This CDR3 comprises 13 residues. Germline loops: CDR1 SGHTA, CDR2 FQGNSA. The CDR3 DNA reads TGTGCCAGCAGCTCAGGGAAGCAAGAGACCCAGTACTTC. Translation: CASSSGKQETQYF.

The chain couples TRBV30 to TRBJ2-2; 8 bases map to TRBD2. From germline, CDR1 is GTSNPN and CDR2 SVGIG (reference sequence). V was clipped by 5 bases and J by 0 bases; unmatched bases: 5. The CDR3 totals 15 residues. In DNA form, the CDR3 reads TGTGCCTGGTCCCGGGGGGGGGCGAACACCGGGGAGCTGTTTTTT. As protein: CAWSRGGANTGELFF.

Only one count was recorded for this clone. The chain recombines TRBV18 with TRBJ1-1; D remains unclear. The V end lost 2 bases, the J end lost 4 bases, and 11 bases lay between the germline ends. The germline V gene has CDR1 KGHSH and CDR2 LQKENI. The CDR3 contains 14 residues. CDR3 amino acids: CASSPNPEVTEAFF. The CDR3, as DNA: TGTGCCAGCTCACCAAATCCGGAGGTCACTGAAGCTTTCTTT.

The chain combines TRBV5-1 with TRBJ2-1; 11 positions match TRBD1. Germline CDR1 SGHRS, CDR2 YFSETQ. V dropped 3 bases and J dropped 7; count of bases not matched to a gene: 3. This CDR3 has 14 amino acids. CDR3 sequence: CASSSGTGGNEQFF. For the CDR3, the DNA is TGCGCCAGCAGCTCCGGGACAGGGGGAAATGAGCAGTTCTTC.

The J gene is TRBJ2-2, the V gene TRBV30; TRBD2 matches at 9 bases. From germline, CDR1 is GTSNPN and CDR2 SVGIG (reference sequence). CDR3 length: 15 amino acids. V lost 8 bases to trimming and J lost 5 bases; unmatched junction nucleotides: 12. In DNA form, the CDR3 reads TGTGCCCAATCGCGGGGGGGCCAGCTGACCGGGGAGCTGTTTTTT. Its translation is CAQSRGGQLTGELFF.

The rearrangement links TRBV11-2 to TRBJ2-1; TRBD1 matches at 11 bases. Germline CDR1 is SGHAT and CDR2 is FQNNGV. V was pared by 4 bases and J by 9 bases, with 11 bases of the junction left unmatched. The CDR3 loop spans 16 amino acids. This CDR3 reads CASSSLAGTGGSEQFF. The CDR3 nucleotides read TGTGCCAGCAGCTCTTTGGCCGGGACAGGGGGATCTGAGCAGTTCTTC.

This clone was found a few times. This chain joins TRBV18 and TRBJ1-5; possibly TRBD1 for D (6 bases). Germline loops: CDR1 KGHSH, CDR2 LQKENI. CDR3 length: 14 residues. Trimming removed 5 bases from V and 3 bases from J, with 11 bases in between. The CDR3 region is CASSTQGINQPQHF. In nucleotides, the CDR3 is TGTGCCAGCTCAACGCAGGGGATCAATCAGCCCCAGCATTTT.

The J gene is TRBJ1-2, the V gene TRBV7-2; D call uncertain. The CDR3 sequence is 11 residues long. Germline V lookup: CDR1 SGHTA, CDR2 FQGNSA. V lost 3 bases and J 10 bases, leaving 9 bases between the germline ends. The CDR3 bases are TGTGCCAGCAGCTTGGGAAGAAACTACACCTTC. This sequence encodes CASSLGRNYTF.

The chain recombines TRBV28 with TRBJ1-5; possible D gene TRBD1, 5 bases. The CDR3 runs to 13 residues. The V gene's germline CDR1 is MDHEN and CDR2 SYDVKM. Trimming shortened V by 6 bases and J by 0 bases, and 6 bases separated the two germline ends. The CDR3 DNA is TGTGCCAGCAGACAGGATAGCAATCAGCCCCAGCATTTT. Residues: CASRQDSNQPQHF. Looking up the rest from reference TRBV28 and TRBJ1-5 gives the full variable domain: DVKVTQSSRYLVKRTGEKVFLECVQDMDHENMFWYRQDPGLGLRLIYFSYDVKMKEKGDIPEGYSVSREKKERFSLILESASTNQTSMYLCASRQDSNQPQHFGDGTRLSIL.

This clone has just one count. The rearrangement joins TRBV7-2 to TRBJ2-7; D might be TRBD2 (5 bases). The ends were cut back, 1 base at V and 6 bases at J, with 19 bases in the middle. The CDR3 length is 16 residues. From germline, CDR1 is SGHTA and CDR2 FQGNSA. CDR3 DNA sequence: TGTGCCAGCAGCTTAGACCTTAGCGTAATACACCGCGAGCAGTACTTC. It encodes CASSLDLSVIHREQYF.

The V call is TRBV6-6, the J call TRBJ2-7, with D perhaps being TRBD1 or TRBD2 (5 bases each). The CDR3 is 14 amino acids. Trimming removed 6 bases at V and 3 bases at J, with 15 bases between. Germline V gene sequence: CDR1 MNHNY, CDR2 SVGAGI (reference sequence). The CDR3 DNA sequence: TGTGCCAGCAGAAGTTACGAGGGGAACTACGAGCAGTACTTC. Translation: CASRSYEGNYEQYF.

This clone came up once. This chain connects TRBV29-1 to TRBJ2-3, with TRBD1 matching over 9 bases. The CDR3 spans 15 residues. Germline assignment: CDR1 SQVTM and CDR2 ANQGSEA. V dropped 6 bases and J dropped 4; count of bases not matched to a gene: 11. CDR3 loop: CSVHKSQGASDTQYF. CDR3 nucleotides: TGCAGCGTCCACAAGTCACAGGGGGCATCAGATACGCAGTATTTT.

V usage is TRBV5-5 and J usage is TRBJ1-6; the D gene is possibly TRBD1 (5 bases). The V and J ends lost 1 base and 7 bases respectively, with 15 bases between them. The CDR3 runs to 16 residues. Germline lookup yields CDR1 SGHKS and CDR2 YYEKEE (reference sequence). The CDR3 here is CASSLSGDQLNSPLHF. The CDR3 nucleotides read TGTGCCAGCAGCTTGAGTGGGGACCAACTCAATTCACCCCTCCACTTT.

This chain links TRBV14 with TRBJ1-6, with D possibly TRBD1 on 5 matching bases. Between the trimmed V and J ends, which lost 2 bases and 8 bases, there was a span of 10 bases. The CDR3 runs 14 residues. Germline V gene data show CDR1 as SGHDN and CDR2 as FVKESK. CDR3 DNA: TGTGCCAGCAGCCAAAGCGGGGGGGATTCACCCCTCCACTTT. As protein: CASSQSGGDSPLHF.

The DNA for the CDR3 is TGTGCCAGTGCGACAGCGGGGGTTCCACAATATACGCAGTATTTT. This codes for CASATAGVPQYTQYF. This chain uses TRBV5-4 with TRBJ2-3, with TRBD2 matching over 8 bases. This CDR3 is built from 15 residues. Per the germline V gene, CDR1 is SGHNT and CDR2 is YYREEE (reference sequence). The junction had 15 bases not matched to a gene; V was cut back by 8 bases and J by 7 bases.

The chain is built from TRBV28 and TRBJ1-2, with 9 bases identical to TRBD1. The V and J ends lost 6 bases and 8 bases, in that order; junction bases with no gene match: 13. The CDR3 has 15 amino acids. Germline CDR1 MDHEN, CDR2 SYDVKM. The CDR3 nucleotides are TGTGCCAGCAGCTCGTCGGGACAGGGTTTGAGGGGCTACACCTTC. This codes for CASSSSGQGLRGYTF.

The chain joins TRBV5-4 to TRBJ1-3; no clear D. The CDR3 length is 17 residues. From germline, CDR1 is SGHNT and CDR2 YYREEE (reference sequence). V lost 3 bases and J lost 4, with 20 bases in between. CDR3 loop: CASSSTPLAGTGNTIYF. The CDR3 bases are TGTGCCAGCAGCTCCACCCCCTTAGCCGGCACCGGAAACACCATATATTTT. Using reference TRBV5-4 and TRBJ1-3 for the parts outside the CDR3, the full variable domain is ETGVTQSPTHLIKTRGQQVTLRCSSQSGHNTVSWYQQALGQGPQFIFQYYREEENGRGNFPPRFSGLQFPNYSSELNVNALELDDSALYLCASSSTPLAGTGNTIYFGEGSWLTVV.

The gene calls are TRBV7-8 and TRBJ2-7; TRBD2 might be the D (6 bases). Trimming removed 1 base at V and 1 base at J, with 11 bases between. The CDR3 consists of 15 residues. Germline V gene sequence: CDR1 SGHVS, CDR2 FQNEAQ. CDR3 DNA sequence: TGTGCCAGCAGCTTAGAATCGGGACTTTCCTACGAGCAGTACTTC. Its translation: CASSLESGLSYEQYF. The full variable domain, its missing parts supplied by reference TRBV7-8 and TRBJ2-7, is GAGVSQSPRYKVAKRGQDVALRCDPISGHVSLFWYQQALGQGPEFLTYFQNEAQLDKSGLPSDRFFAERPEGSVSTLKIQRTQQEDSAVYLCASSLESGLSYEQYFGPGTRLTVT.